The entry below gives a single T cell receptor beta chain sequence along with its context. The sample originates from a study of blood T cell dynamics during melanoma immunotherapy. The time point is: week 3, after first cycle of checkpoint inhibitor. Method: immunoSEQ multiplex PCR; TCRdb's copy keeps in-frame clones and lacks some. The repertoire consists of over 9,500 clones, with roughly 87% occurring once and the leading ten covering about 24%. Unmatched junction bases numbered 3, after V lost 1 base and J lost 8 bases. Germline CDR1 SGHAT, CDR2 FQNNGV. This CDR3 is 15 amino acids long. The receptor comes from a human donor with melanoma. The chain is built from TRBV11-2 and TRBJ2-1, with TRBD2 identical over 12 bases. The source was blood, collected from a patient treated with checkpoint blockade. The CDR3 nucleotides are TGTGCCAGCAGCTTAGCTAGCGGGAGGGGGTATGAGCAGTTCTTC. Amino acid sequence: CASSLASGRGYEQFF.